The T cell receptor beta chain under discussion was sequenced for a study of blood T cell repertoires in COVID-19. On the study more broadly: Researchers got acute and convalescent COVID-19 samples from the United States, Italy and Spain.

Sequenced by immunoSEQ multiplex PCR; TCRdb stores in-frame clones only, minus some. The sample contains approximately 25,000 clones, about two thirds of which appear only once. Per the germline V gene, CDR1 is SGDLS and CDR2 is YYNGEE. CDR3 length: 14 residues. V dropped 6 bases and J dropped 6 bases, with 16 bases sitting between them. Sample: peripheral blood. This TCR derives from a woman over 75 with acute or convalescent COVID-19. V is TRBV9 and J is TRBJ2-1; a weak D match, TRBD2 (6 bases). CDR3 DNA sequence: TGTGCCAGCAACCGGGACTCCACCCTCAATGAGCAGTTCTTC. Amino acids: CASNRDSTLNEQFF.